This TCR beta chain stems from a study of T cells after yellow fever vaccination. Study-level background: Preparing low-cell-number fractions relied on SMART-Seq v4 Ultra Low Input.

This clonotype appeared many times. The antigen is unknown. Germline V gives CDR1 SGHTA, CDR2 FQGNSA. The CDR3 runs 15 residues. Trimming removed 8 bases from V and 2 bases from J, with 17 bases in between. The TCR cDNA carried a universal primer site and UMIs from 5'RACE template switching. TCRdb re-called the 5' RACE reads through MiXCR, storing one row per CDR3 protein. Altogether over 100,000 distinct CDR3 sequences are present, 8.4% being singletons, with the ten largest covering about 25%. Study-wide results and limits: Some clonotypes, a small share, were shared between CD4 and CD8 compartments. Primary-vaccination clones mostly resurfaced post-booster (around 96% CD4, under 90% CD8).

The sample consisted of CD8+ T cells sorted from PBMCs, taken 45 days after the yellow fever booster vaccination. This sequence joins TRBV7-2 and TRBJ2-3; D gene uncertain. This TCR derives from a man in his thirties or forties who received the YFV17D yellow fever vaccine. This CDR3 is CASSDWEGLTDTQYF. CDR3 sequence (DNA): TGTGCCAGCTCCGATTGGGAAGGGCTCACAGATACGCAGTATTTT. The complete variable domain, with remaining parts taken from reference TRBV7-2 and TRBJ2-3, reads GAGVSQSPSNKVTEKGKDVELRCDPISGHTALYWYRQSLGQGLEFLIYFQGNSAPDKSGLPSDRFSAERTGGSVSTLTIQRTQQEDSAVYLCASSDWEGLTDTQYFGPGTRLTVL.